What follows is one TCR beta chain and its context. Relying on iRepertoire HTBI primers and Arm-PCR of CDR3 regions, the team built TCR beta libraries. TCRdb passed the multiplex PCR reads through MiXCR, listing each CDR3 protein once. The sample shows 500,000 to 700,000 distinct CDR3 sequences, 25% to 35% of them seen only once. This entry is derived from a study of regulatory T cells in long-lasting Graves disease. The time point here: persistent/refractory GD, antithyroid drugs over 5 years with positive TRAb. PBMC-extracted RNA yielded the TCR library. The trim removed 9 bases at V and 5 bases at J, leaving 8 bases unmatched. Germline CDR1 and CDR2: MNHEY and SMNVEV (reference sequence). This CDR3 comprises 14 residues.

The rearrangement joins TRBV27 to TRBJ2-1; 9 bases fit TRBD2. Sample: peripheral blood mononuclear cells (PBMCs), taken when the disease was refractory, from a patient treated with antithyroid drugs. This clonotype was obtained from a female donor with Graves disease. The chain's CDR3 is CASTPSGINNEQFF. The CDR3 region has the DNA TGTGCCAGTACCCCTAGCGGGATAAACAATGAGCAGTTCTTC.